The 20 T cell receptor beta chains in this list originate from one sample, sequenced in a study of blood T cell repertoires in COVID-19. Assay: immunoSEQ multiplex PCR; the TCRdb copy retains only in-frame clones and omits some. The sample contains approximately 260,000 clones, 80% to 90% of which appear only once. Sequenced sample: peripheral blood. The receptors originated from a woman in her forties who had recovered from COVID-19.

The chain uses TRBV6-5 and TRBJ2-7, with 11 bases lining up with TRBD1. The CDR3 totals 15 residues. CDR1 MNHEY and CDR2 SVGAGI come from the germline V gene. Trimming removed 5 bases from V and 3 bases from J; junction bases left unmatched: 6. CDR3 DNA sequence: TGTGCCAGCAGTAGCGGGACAGGGGGGGGCTACGAGCAGTACGTC. Its translation: CASSSGTGGGYEQYV.

V usage is TRBV30 and J usage is TRBJ2-2; D perhaps matches TRBD1 (6 bases). The CDR3 runs 13 residues. V gave up 8 bases and J gave up 0 bases, with 10 bases separating them. Germline assignment: CDR1 GTSNPN and CDR2 SVGIG (reference sequence). CDR3 nucleotide sequence: TGTGCCCTGGCAGGGGCGAACACCGGGGAGCTGTTTTTT. Translated, it gives CALAGANTGELFF.

The chain is built from TRBV6-1 and TRBJ1-2; 9 positions match TRBD1. V lost 5 bases, J lost 4 bases, and 2 bases stayed unmatched. Looked up from germline, CDR1 is MNHNS and CDR2 is SASEGT. The CDR3 totals 13 residues. CDR3 nucleotide sequence: TGTGCCAGCAGTTTGACAGGGGGCTATGGCTACACCTTC. It encodes CASSLTGGYGYTF.

This sequence joins TRBV7-2 and TRBJ1-6, with 9 bases matching TRBD1. CDR3 length: 15 amino acids. Unmatched junction bases numbered 11, after V lost 8 bases and J lost 9 bases. In germline, CDR1 is SGHTA, CDR2 FQGNSA. The CDR3 nucleotides read TGTGCCAGCGAGTGGGGACAGGGTTTTTCTTCACCCCTCCACTTT. Translated: CASEWGQGFSSPLHF.

This clone has just a few counts. This rearrangement joins TRBV28 to TRBJ1-5; D remains ambiguous. Germline loops: CDR1 MDHEN, CDR2 SYDVKM. This CDR3 has 13 residues. V was pared by 4 bases and J by 4 bases, with 8 bases between. The CDR3 coding sequence is TGTGCCAGCAGTTGGGGAGAGAATCAGCCCCAGCATTTT. Amino acid sequence: CASSWGENQPQHF.

The chain joins TRBV20-1 to TRBJ2-1, with 11 positions matching TRBD2. This CDR3 is 15 amino acids long. V lost 4 bases to trimming and J lost 3 bases; unmatched junction nucleotides: 5. Germline assignment: CDR1 DFQATT and CDR2 SNEGSKA (reference sequence). The CDR3: CSATDSGRVYNEQFF. CDR3 nucleotide sequence: TGCAGTGCTACTGATAGCGGGAGGGTCTACAATGAGCAGTTCTTC.

On this clone itself: The same CDR3 also results from other DNA sequences found in this sample. The CDR3 region is CASSPREGTGELFF. In DNA form, the CDR3 reads TGTGCCAGCTCACCACGGGAGGGCACCGGGGAGCTGTTTTTT. The chain couples TRBV18 to TRBJ2-2, with TRBD2 matching 7 bases. Trimming took 1 base from V and 4 from J; bases not matched to a gene: 0. The germline CDR1 and CDR2 sequences are KGHSH and LQKENI. The CDR3 has 14 amino acids.

This chain links TRBV20-1 with TRBJ2-3; D gene uncertain. V was trimmed by 3 bases and J by 0 bases, leaving 7 bases between them. CDR1 DFQATT and CDR2 SNEGSKA come from the germline V gene (reference sequence). The CDR3 loop spans 13 amino acids. This chain's CDR3 is CSASFLSTDTQYF. In nucleotides, the CDR3 is TGCAGTGCTAGTTTCCTTAGCACAGATACGCAGTATTTT.

CDR3 protein: CARLRAGANVLTF. CDR3 nucleotide sequence: TGTGCAAGACTCAGGGCTGGGGCCAACGTCCTGACTTTC. J is TRBJ2-6 and V is TRBV30, with a tentative D call TRBD1 (5 bases). The CDR3 runs 13 residues. Germline V lookup: CDR1 GTSNPN, CDR2 SVGIG (reference sequence).

The V and J genes are TRBV15 and TRBJ2-7; D gene unclear. Germline loops: CDR1 LNHNV, CDR2 YYDKDF (reference sequence). The V end lost 1 base, the J end lost 2 bases, and 12 bases lay between the germline ends. This CDR3 has 15 residues. CDR3 residues: CATSRGGASAYEQYV. The DNA of the CDR3 is TGTGCCACCAGCAGAGGTGGCGCCAGCGCCTACGAGCAGTACGTC.

Points on this clone: An end of the junction does not agree with germline; a read error may underlie this. The chain is built from TRBV6-1 and TRBJ2-7; tentative D call: TRBD2 (6 bases). This CDR3 is built from 15 residues. Per germline, CDR1 MNHNS and CDR2 SASEGT. This chain's CDR3 is CASSEAGGSSYEQYF. The CDR3 bases are TGTGCCAGCAGCGAAGCTGGGGGGAGCTCCTACGAGCAGTACTTC.

This chain uses TRBV30 with TRBJ2-2; 7 nucleotides match TRBD1. The CDR3 totals 17 residues. CDR1 is GTSNPN and CDR2 is SVGIG in the germline V gene (reference sequence). V trimming: 0 bases; J trimming: 3 bases; junction bases outside the gene matches: 10. The CDR3 spells CAWSVAAGQGDTGELFF. DNA of the CDR3: TGTGCCTGGAGTGTAGCCGCGGGTCAGGGGGACACCGGGGAGCTGTTTTTT.

The rearrangement links TRBV28 to TRBJ2-3; 8 bases are shared with TRBD1. There are 14 residues in the CDR3. Germline loops: CDR1 MDHEN, CDR2 SYDVKM. Trimming took 8 bases from V and 1 from J; bases not matched to a gene: 5. CDR3 protein: CASLRQGRTDTQYF. The CDR3 nucleotides are TGTGCCAGCTTACGACAGGGGCGCACAGATACGCAGTATTTT.

The chain couples TRBV30 to TRBJ1-1, with TRBD1 identical over 10 bases. The CDR3 contains 13 residues. Germline V gene sequence: CDR1 GTSNPN, CDR2 SVGIG (reference sequence). V dropped 8 bases and J dropped 3; count of bases not matched to a gene: 6. CDR3 loop: CARDRGMDTEAFF. Written as DNA, the CDR3 is TGTGCCAGGGACAGGGGAATGGACACTGAAGCTTTCTTT.

The chain joins TRBV24-1 to TRBJ2-3, with 10 bases lining up with TRBD1. The CDR3 length is 23 residues. Germline CDR1 reads KGHDR; CDR2 reads SFDVKD. The junction had 26 bases not matched to a gene; V was cut back by 4 bases and J by 2 bases. The CDR3 sequence is CATSDPLHPGQGTGRPYTDTQYF. The CDR3 bases are TGTGCCACCAGTGACCCACTCCATCCGGGACAGGGGACAGGCCGTCCTTACACAGATACGCAGTATTTT.

The rearrangement joins TRBV7-2 to TRBJ2-1; 7 nucleotides match TRBD1. The CDR3 consists of 19 residues. V shed 5 bases, J shed 5 bases, and the junction held 21 bases outside the gene matches. Per the germline V gene, CDR1 is SGHTA and CDR2 is FQGNSA. CDR3 sequence: CASSKKTGTALGVDNEQFF. CDR3 nucleotides: TGTGCCAGCAGCAAGAAGACCGGGACAGCCCTGGGCGTCGACAATGAGCAGTTCTTC.

This chain joins TRBV25-1 and TRBJ2-7; TRBD2 aligns across 14 bases. CDR3 length: 17 amino acids. Germline CDR1 reads MGHDK; CDR2 reads SYGVNS. Trimming removed 4 bases from V and 0 bases from J; junction bases left unmatched: 5. The CDR3 region has the DNA TGTGCCAGCAGTGCCTGGACTAGCGGGGGGCCCTCCTACGAGCAGTACTTC. This sequence encodes CASSAWTSGGPSYEQYF.

The chain combines TRBV30 with TRBJ1-2, with 8 positions matching TRBD1. Germline V lookup: CDR1 GTSNPN, CDR2 SVGIG (reference sequence). V lost 0 bases to trimming and J lost 1 base; unmatched junction nucleotides: 16. There are 19 residues in the CDR3. CDR3: CAWSVLTGGSSSGNYGYTF. The CDR3 DNA is TGTGCCTGGAGTGTACTAACAGGGGGATCTTCGAGTGGTAACTATGGCTACACCTTC.

The chain has TRBV24-1 and TRBJ2-6, with 8 bases identical to TRBD1. This CDR3 contains 16 residues. Germline lookup yields CDR1 KGHDR and CDR2 SFDVKD. V was pared by 9 bases and J by 0 bases, with 6 bases of the junction left unmatched. The CDR3 is CATQDRANSGANVLTF. CDR3 nucleotide sequence: TGTGCCACCCAGGACAGGGCCAACTCTGGGGCCAACGTCCTGACTTTC.

This chain links TRBV18 with TRBJ2-3, with D possibly TRBD1 on 5 matching bases. Trimming cost V 1 base and J 0 bases, with 8 bases left between them. The length of the CDR3 is 15 residues. In germline, CDR1 is KGHSH, CDR2 LQKENI. CDR3 sequence (DNA): TGTGCCAGCTCACCACGACAGTCTAGCACAGATACGCAGTATTTT. Translation gives CASSPRQSSTDTQYF.